This T cell receptor beta chain was profiled in a study of blood T cell repertoires in COVID-19. Study information: Whether acute or convalescent, the COVID-19 samples came from the United States, Italy and Spain.

Clones were sequenced by immunoSEQ multiplex PCR, and TCRdb holds only the in-frame ones, with some missing. The sample includes about 300,000 clones, around 84% seen only once; the top ten take about 4.2%. In germline, CDR1 is SGHVS, CDR2 FNYEAQ. J lost 7 bases, V lost 4 bases, and 10 bases had no gene match. The CDR3 sequence is 14 residues long. Individuals drawn from 24 US areas were roughly 18 to 89 years old. Sequences were obtained from PBMCs or T cells enriched from blood (not recorded which). This clonotype originated in a man aged 25 to 45 who had recovered from COVID-19. V is TRBV7-6 and J is TRBJ2-7; 7 bases are a match to TRBD2. The DNA of the CDR3 is TGTGCCAGCAGCTGGGGGGGTGTGGTGGAAGAGCAGTACTTC. Amino acids: CASSWGGVVEEQYF.